Presented here are 9 T cell receptor beta chains from one specimen sequenced in a study of CD8 T cells in ankylosing spondylitis (TCRdb year 2017). Preparation of the library involved 5' RACE. TCRdb names Illumina HiSeq 2500 as the instrument used. TCRdb trimmed the raw reads at Q25, called clones with MiXCR and kept productive beta chains. Every entry covers one CDR3 protein and lists the most common genes and DNA from its rows. A total of around 210,000 distinct CDR3 sequences appear in this sample, over 7% of them only once. In total, the top ten clones hold around 4.9% of the sample. What was sequenced was blood, either unsorted or a sorted T cell fraction (not recorded which). Receptor source: a female donor with ankylosing spondylitis or in good health (not recorded which).

This clonotype was observed many times. V is TRBV7-9 and J is TRBJ2-7, with TRBD1 as a possible D gene (6 bases). V was trimmed by 4 bases and J by 2 bases, leaving 12 bases between them. The length of the CDR3 is 14 residues. Germline CDR1 is SEHNR and CDR2 is FQNEAQ (reference sequence). The CDR3 is CASSSTGGAYEQYF. The CDR3 nucleotides read TGTGCCAGCAGCTCGACAGGTGGGGCCTACGAGCAGTACTTC. The full variable domain, in which reference TRBV7-9 and TRBJ2-7 provide the parts outside the CDR3, is DTGVSQNPRHKITKRGQNVTFRCDPISEHNRLYWYRQTLGQGPEFLTYFQNEAQLEKSRLLSDRFSAERPKGSFSTLEIQRTEQGDSAMYLCASSSTGGAYEQYFGPGTRLTVT.

This clonotype was picked up many times. V is TRBV2 and J is TRBJ1-3; D gene unclear. V lost 10 bases and J 0 bases, leaving 16 bases between the germline ends. This CDR3 region has 15 residues. Germline V gene data show CDR1 as SNHLY and CDR2 as FYNNEI. The CDR3: CATSLGQLSGNTIYF. CDR3 sequence (DNA): TGTGCCACTTCACTCGGGCAGCTCTCTGGAAACACCATATATTTT.

In its sample, this clonotype was seen many times. This sequence joins TRBV3-1 and TRBJ2-5, with D hard to call. The germline gives CDR1 LGHDT, CDR2 YNNKEL (reference sequence). Trimming pared 1 base from V and 1 base from J, leaving 4 bases between. The CDR3 sequence is 13 residues long. CDR3: CASSQVIQETQYF. The CDR3 region has the DNA TGTGCCAGCAGCCAAGTAATCCAAGAGACCCAGTACTTC.

The rearrangement uses TRBV5-6 and TRBJ1-1, with no clear D. The CDR3 has 15 residues. CDR1 is SGHDT and CDR2 is YYEEEE in the germline V gene. V was shortened by 1 base and J by 6 bases, with 16 bases between the two germline ends. CDR3 in amino acids: CASSLTPARVSEAFF. The CDR3 region has the DNA TGTGCCAGCAGCTTGACCCCCGCGAGGGTTTCTGAAGCTTTCTTT.

There are many counts of this clonotype. The chain employs TRBV29-1 and TRBJ1-5; D call uncertain. CDR3 size: 13 residues. Germline V gives CDR1 SQVTM, CDR2 ANQGSEA. V was clipped by 5 bases and J by 5 bases, with 13 bases between them. The CDR3 bases are TGCAGCGTTTCTTACGGACGGGATCAGCCCCAGCATTTT. This encodes CSVSYGRDQPQHF.

Many counts were recorded for this clonotype. The chain links TRBV29-1 to TRBJ2-7, with TRBD2 as a possible D gene (5 bases). The CDR3 extends over 13 amino acids. Germline assignment: CDR1 SQVTM and CDR2 ANQGSEA. Trimming cost V 5 bases and J 3 bases, with 14 bases left between them. Here the CDR3 DNA reads TGCAGCGTTTTCTGGAAGGAGGACTACGAGCAGTACTTC. Its protein is CSVFWKEDYEQYF.

In its sample, this clonotype was seen many times. The CDR3 reads CASSTGAPSRRETQYF. The CDR3, as DNA: TGCGCCAGCAGCACCGGGGCCCCAAGTCGGAGAGAGACCCAGTACTTC. This chain connects TRBV5-1 to TRBJ2-5, with D perhaps TRBD1 or TRBD2 (5 bases each). V was cut by 4 bases and J by 4 bases, with 20 bases left in between. Per germline, CDR1 SGHRS and CDR2 YFSETQ. The CDR3 is made up of 16 amino acids.

This clonotype was observed at least ten times. The gene calls are TRBV27 and TRBJ2-1; D is possibly TRBD1 or TRBD2 (5 bases each). The CDR3 has 12 amino acids. V was pared by 8 bases and J by 3 bases, with 8 bases between. CDR1 MNHEY and CDR2 SMNVEV come from the germline V gene (reference sequence). In DNA form, the CDR3 reads TGTGCCAGCGGGACGAACTACAATGAGCAGTTCTTC. Its protein product is CASGTNYNEQFF.

This clonotype was recorded at least ten times. V is TRBV27 and J is TRBJ1-1; D gene uncertain. This CDR3 region has 14 residues. Germline CDR1 and CDR2: MNHEY and SMNVEV (reference sequence). V lost 0 bases and J 0 bases, leaving 5 bases between the germline ends. The CDR3, as DNA: TGTGCCAGCAGTTTATCGACGATGAACACTGAAGCTTTCTTT. Its translation is CASSLSTMNTEAFF.